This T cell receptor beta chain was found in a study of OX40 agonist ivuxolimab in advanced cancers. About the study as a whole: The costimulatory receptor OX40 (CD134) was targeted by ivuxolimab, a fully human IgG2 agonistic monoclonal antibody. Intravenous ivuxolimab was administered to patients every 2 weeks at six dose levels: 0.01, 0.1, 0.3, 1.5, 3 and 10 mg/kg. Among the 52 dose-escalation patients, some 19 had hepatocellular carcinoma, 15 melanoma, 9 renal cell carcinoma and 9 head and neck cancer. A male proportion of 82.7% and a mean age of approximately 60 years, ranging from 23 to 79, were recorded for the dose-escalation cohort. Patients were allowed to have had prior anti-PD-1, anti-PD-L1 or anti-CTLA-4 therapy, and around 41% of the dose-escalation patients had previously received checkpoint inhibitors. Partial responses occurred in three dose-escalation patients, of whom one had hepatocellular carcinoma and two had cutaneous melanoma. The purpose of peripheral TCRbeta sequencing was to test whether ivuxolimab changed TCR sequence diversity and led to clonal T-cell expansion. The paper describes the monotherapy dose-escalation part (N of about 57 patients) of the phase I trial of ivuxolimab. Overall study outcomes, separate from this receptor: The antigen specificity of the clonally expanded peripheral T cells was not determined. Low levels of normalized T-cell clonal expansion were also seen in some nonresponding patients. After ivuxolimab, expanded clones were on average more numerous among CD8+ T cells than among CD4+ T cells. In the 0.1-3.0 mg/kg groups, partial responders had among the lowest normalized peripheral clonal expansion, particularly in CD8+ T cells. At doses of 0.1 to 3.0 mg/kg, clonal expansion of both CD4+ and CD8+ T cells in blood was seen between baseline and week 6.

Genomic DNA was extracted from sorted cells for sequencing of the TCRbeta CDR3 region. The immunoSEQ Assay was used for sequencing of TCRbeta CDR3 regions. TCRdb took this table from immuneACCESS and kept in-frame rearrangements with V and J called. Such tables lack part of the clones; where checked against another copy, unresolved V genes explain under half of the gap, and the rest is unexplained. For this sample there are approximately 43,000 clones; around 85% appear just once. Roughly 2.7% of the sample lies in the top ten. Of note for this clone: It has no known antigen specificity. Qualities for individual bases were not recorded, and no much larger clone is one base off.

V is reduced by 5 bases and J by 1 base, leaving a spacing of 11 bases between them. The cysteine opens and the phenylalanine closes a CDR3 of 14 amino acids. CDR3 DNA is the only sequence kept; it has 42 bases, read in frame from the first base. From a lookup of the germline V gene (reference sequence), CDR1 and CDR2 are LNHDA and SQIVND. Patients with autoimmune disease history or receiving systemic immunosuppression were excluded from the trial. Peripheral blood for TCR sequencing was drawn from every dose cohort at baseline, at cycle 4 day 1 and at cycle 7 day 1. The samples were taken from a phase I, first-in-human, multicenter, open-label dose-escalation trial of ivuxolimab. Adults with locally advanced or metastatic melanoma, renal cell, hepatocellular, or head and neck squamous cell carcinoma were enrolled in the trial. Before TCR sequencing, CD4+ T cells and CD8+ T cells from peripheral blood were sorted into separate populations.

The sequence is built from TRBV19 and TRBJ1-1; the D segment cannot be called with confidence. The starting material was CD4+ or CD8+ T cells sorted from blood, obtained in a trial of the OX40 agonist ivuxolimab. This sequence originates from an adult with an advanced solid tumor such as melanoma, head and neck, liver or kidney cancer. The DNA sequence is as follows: TGTGCCAGTAGTCCGAGGGCCGGGAACACTGAAGCTTTCTTT. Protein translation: CASSPRAGNTEAFF.